One sample yielded the 22 T cell receptor beta chains listed below, sequenced in a study of T cell repertoires in cytomegalovirus infection. One entry per CDR3 protein, called by TCRdb with MiXCR from the reads. The sample has fewer than 700,000 distinct CDR3 sequences, more than 20% seen once. The sample taken for sequencing was CD8+ T cells from PBMCs. The receptor set was obtained from a human donor in good health (CMV status not recorded). Some clones in this sample may be carry-over from other donors' samples.

This clonotype was observed many times. V usage is TRBV7-6 and J usage is TRBJ1-1, with 11 bases fitting TRBD1. The CDR3 has 20 residues. Germline CDR1 is SGHVS and CDR2 is FNYEAQ. V shed 2 bases, J shed 1 base, and the junction held 15 bases outside the gene matches. The CDR3 nucleotides are TGTGCCAGCAGCTTATGGCCCGGGACAGGGGGGAGTAGGGGGAACACTGAAGCTTTCTTT. Translation gives CASSLWPGTGGSRGNTEAFF.

Concerning this clonotype itself: At one boundary the junction diverges from the germline segment, which might be a read error. The V call is TRBV7-9, the J call TRBJ1-2; unclear D gene. CDR3 length: 13 residues. Germline CDR1 SEHNR, CDR2 FQNEAQ (reference sequence). The CDR3 nucleotides read TGTGCCAGCCGCTTAGAGGGCCTTTATGGCTACACCTTC. Amino acid sequence: CASRLEGLYGYTF. The variable domain in full, with the rest retrieved from reference TRBV7-9 and TRBJ1-2, is DTGVSQNPRHKITKRGQNVTFRCDPISEHNRLYWYRQTLGQGPEFLTYFQNEAQLEKSRLLSDRFSAERPKGSFSTLEIQRTEQGDSAMYLCASRLEGLYGYTFGSGTRLTVV.

V gene TRBV7-3 combines with J gene TRBJ2-1; D may correspond to TRBD1 or TRBD2 (5 bases each). V shed 0 bases and J shed 5 bases, with 11 bases lying between them. The V gene's germline CDR1 is SGHTA and CDR2 FQGTGA. The CDR3 spans 15 residues. CDR3: CASSLTLGTDNEQFF. The DNA for the CDR3 is TGTGCCAGCAGCTTAACCCTAGGGACCGACAATGAGCAGTTCTTC.

The CDR3 spells CASSTKDGTYEQYF. The CDR3, as DNA: TGTGCCAGTAGTACAAAGGACGGAACCTACGAGCAGTACTTC. This sequence joins TRBV19 and TRBJ2-7; D not resolved. The length of the CDR3 is 14 residues. Germline loops: CDR1 LNHDA, CDR2 SQIVND (reference sequence). Trimming took 4 bases from V and 2 from J, leaving 12 bases between them.

A note on this clonotype: A much larger clone differs by one base, so this may be a read error. J is TRBJ2-2 and V is TRBV7-2; D call uncertain. The germline CDR1 and CDR2 sequences are SGHTA and FQGNSA. The CDR3 is 13 residues long. Trimming removed 3 bases at V and 4 bases at J, with 6 bases between. The DNA for the CDR3 is TGTGCCAGCAGCTTTTTAGTCACCGGGGAGCTGTTTTTT. It codes for CASSFLVTGELFF.

Many counts were recorded for this clonotype. The rearrangement uses TRBV12-3 or TRBV12-4 and TRBJ2-7; D is undetermined. Deletions cut 4 bases from V and 5 bases from J, with 6 bases between. There are 11 residues in the CDR3. CDR3 sequence (DNA): TGTGCCAGCAGTTCGGGTCACGAGCAGTACGTC. This codes for CASSSGHEQYV.

The chain combines TRBV7-9 with TRBJ2-7; the D is unclear. The CDR3 extends over 16 amino acids. Trimming removed 1 base at V and 7 bases at J, with 20 bases between. Germline V gene lookup returns CDR1 SEHNR and CDR2 FQNEAQ (reference sequence). In DNA, the CDR3 is TGTGCCAGCAGCTTAGGACTCTCCTGGGATCGGATGGAGCAGTACTTC. Protein product: CASSLGLSWDRMEQYF.

V and J are TRBV29-1 and TRBJ1-1; D is ambiguous. V gave up 6 bases and J gave up 0 bases, with 5 bases separating them. Looked up from germline, CDR1 is SQVTM and CDR2 is ANQGSEA. The CDR3 has 11 amino acids. The CDR3 spells CSVWLNTEAFF. The DNA for the CDR3 is TGCAGCGTCTGGCTGAACACTGAAGCTTTCTTT. Combining the CDR3 with reference TRBV29-1 and TRBJ1-1 gives the whole variable domain SAVISQKPSRDICQRGTSLTIQCQVDSQVTMMFWYRQQPGQSLTLIATANQGSEATYESGFVIDKFPISRPNLTFSTLTVSNMSPEDSSIYLCSVWLNTEAFFGQGTRLTVV.

V and J are TRBV29-1 and TRBJ2-4; D is ambiguous. The germline gives CDR1 SQVTM, CDR2 ANQGSEA. Trimming left V 0 bases short and J 3 bases short, with 15 bases between. The CDR3 spans 16 residues. The CDR3 region has the DNA TGCAGCGTTGAAGATCGGGCGGCCTTGGGCAAAAACATTCAGTACTTC. Translating gives CSVEDRAALGKNIQYF.

V gene TRBV25-1 combines with J gene TRBJ1-2, with a possible D match to TRBD1 (5 bases). Per germline, CDR1 MGHDK and CDR2 SYGVNS. The ends were cut back, 4 bases at V and 4 bases at J, with 16 bases in the middle. The CDR3 runs to 15 residues. For the CDR3, the DNA is TGTGCCAGCAGTGGTTCTGAGGGGCGGGGCTATGGCTACACCTTC. This translates into CASSGSEGRGYGYTF.

This clonotype was observed at least ten times. The chain uses TRBV10-3 and TRBJ2-1; D is unresolved. The V gene's germline CDR1 is ENHRY and CDR2 SYGVKD. CDR3 size: 15 residues. V was pared by 3 bases and J by 6 bases, with 15 bases between. CDR3 DNA: TGTGCCATCAGTGACCTGCAAATGGGGATCAATGAGCAGTTCTTC. Translation: CAISDLQMGINEQFF.

The chain has TRBV20-1 and TRBJ1-2; no clear D. Germline V gives CDR1 DFQATT, CDR2 SNEGSKA (reference sequence). The CDR3 is 12 amino acids. V shed 4 bases and J shed 0 bases, with 6 bases lying between them. As DNA, the CDR3 is TGCAGTGCTACTTACTCTAACTATGGCTACACCTTC. Amino acid sequence: CSATYSNYGYTF.

The CDR3 DNA follows: TGTGCCAGCAGCCAAGCCTGGACAGGGAGCACCGGGGAGCTGTTTTTT. Its translation: CASSQAWTGSTGELFF. This sequence joins TRBV4-2 and TRBJ2-2, with 8 bases aligning to TRBD1. J was trimmed by 4 bases and V by 1 base; bases with no gene match: 5. Looked up from germline, CDR1 is LGHNA and CDR2 is YNFKEQ. There are 16 residues in the CDR3.

This clonotype has more than one count but fewer than ten. V gene TRBV4-3 combines with J gene TRBJ1-2, with D hard to call. The CDR3 spans 15 residues. Germline V gives CDR1 LGHNA, CDR2 YSLEER. V was cut by 0 bases and J by 4 bases, with 12 bases left in between. Written as DNA, the CDR3 is TGCGCCAGCAGCCAAGAGGGCCCACCCGCCTATGGCTACACCTTC. Amino acids: CASSQEGPPAYGYTF.

This clonotype was found once. The rearrangement joins TRBV4-1 to TRBJ2-1, with TRBD2 matching 7 bases. Per germline, CDR1 MGHRA and CDR2 YSYEKL. The trim removed 2 bases at V and 6 bases at J, leaving 10 bases unmatched. There are 16 residues in the CDR3. The CDR3 region is CASSQFSLGGVNEQFF. CDR3 coding DNA: TGCGCCAGCAGCCAATTTTCACTTGGGGGGGTCAATGAGCAGTTCTTC.

The chain is built from TRBV7-2 and TRBJ1-6; 8 nucleotides align to TRBD1. Germline V gene data show CDR1 as SGHTA and CDR2 as FQGNSA. V lost 3 bases, J lost 9 bases, and 4 bases stayed unmatched. The CDR3 is made up of 14 amino acids. This CDR3 is CASSFGQGSSPLHF. DNA of the CDR3: TGTGCCAGCAGCTTTGGACAGGGTAGTTCACCCCTCCACTTT.

This clonotype was counted ten times or more. The rearrangement uses TRBV7-2 and TRBJ1-2, with D possibly being TRBD1 (6 bases). The germline V gene has CDR1 SGHTA and CDR2 FQGNSA. The CDR3 is 15 amino acids. V was trimmed by 0 bases and J by 3 bases, leaving 11 bases between them. The CDR3 DNA reads as TGTGCCAGCAGCTTAGCAGGGGGGGTAGACTATGGCTACACCTTC. It is translated as CASSLAGGVDYGYTF. Full variable domain (remainder filled in from reference TRBV7-2 and TRBJ1-2): GAGVSQSPSNKVTEKGKDVELRCDPISGHTALYWYRQSLGQGLEFLIYFQGNSAPDKSGLPSDRFSAERTGGSVSTLTIQRTQQEDSAVYLCASSLAGGVDYGYTFGSGTRLTVV.

This clonotype was counted a few times. V and J are TRBV29-1 and TRBJ2-1; 8 nucleotides match TRBD2. The CDR3 runs to 11 residues. Germline-derived CDR1 and CDR2 are SQVTM and ANQGSEA. J lost 13 bases, V lost 7 bases, and 9 bases had no gene match. The CDR3 coding sequence is TGCAGCGCTCCGTCCGGGACTAGTCAGTTCTTC. It encodes CSAPSGTSQFF.

The chain recombines TRBV29-1 with TRBJ1-3; TRBD1 agrees at 7 bases. The germline CDR1 and CDR2 sequences are SQVTM and ANQGSEA. The CDR3 contains 14 residues. V lost 7 bases to trimming and J lost 2 bases; unmatched junction nucleotides: 8. DNA for the CDR3: TGCAGCGCCGCGACAGGGCTCACTGGAAACACCATATATTTT. Its protein is CSAATGLTGNTIYF.

This clonotype has only a few counts. V and J are TRBV7-9 and TRBJ1-2; D is unclear. V lost 5 bases to trimming and J lost 7 bases, with 14 bases between them. The germline V gene has CDR1 SEHNR and CDR2 FQNEAQ (reference sequence). This CDR3 spans 13 amino acids. For the CDR3, the DNA is TGTGCCAGCAGCCTGGCCACACGGGGTGGCTACACCTTC. It encodes CASSLATRGGYTF.

This clonotype came up many times. The CDR3 loop reads CASSLSGGGGTEAFF. The CDR3 nucleotides read TGTGCCAGCAGTTTATCTGGGGGAGGAGGCACTGAAGCTTTCTTT. This chain uses TRBV27 with TRBJ1-1; perhaps TRBD1 as D (5 bases). In germline, CDR1 is MNHEY, CDR2 SMNVEV (reference sequence). V was pared by 0 bases and J by 4 bases, with 12 bases between. CDR3 length equals 15 residues.

This chain connects TRBV28 to TRBJ1-4; TRBD1 aligns across 7 bases. This CDR3 contains 13 residues. The germline V gene encodes CDR1 MDHEN and CDR2 SYDVKM. The ends lost 7 bases at V and 6 bases at J; junction bases unmatched: 5. The chain's CDR3 is CASIGGGDEKLFF. The CDR3 region has the DNA TGTGCCAGCATCGGAGGGGGCGATGAAAAACTGTTTTTT.